This T cell receptor beta chain was obtained from a study of OX40 agonist ivuxolimab in advanced cancers. Study background: Partial responses were achieved by three patients, one with hepatocellular carcinoma and two with cutaneous melanoma. Broader study findings: Near-lowest levels of clonal expansion characterized partial responders at 0.1-3.0 mg/kg. Within 6 weeks, CD4+ and CD8+ blood T cells expanded clonally at 0.1 to 3.0 mg/kg.

The CDR3 has 17 amino acids. V lost 4 bases, J lost 1 base, and 19 bases lay in between. Germline V CDR1 and CDR2: MNHEY, SMNVEV (reference sequence). Sequenced by immunoSEQ multiplex PCR; TCRdb stores in-frame clones only, minus some. Among some 30,000 clones listed, 84% were seen once. On this clone: Its antigen is unidentified.

The J gene is TRBJ1-1, the V gene TRBV27; perhaps TRBD1 as D (5 bases). Sequenced here: CD4+ or CD8+ T cells sorted from blood, sampled in a trial of the OX40 agonist ivuxolimab. This receptor was taken from an adult with an advanced solid tumor such as melanoma, head and neck, liver or kidney cancer. The chain's CDR3 is CASSSAPDRGTNTEAFF. CDR3 nucleotide sequence: TGTGCCAGCAGTTCCGCGCCGGACCGCGGGACGAACACTGAAGCTTTCTTT.